This note documents a single T cell receptor (beta chain) sequence. This record belongs to a study of blood T cell repertoires in COVID-19. Overall study context: Sample material is recorded as cDNA or gDNA derived from T cells, B-cell-depleted T cells, or PBMCs.

Source study methods: Reference gene primers were amplified, and this amplification served to estimate nucleated cell counts. The protocol was immunoSEQ multiplex PCR, while the TCRdb copy is restricted to in-frame clones and leaves out a portion. From that table come the V and J calls and clone size; the DNA was used to work out D and trimming. The top ten clones hold around 6% of a sample with hundreds of thousands of clones, around 87% of them seen once. The trim removed 3 bases at V and 3 bases at J, leaving 7 bases unmatched. The CDR3 has 15 amino acids. Germline CDR1 DFQATT, CDR2 SNEGSKA (reference sequence).

Source material: peripheral blood. The TCR originated in a woman in her fifties or sixties with COVID-19, enrolled during active disease. The chain couples TRBV20-1 to TRBJ2-3; 9 bases are shared with TRBD2. The CDR3 spells CSASVREGQTDTQYF. The CDR3 nucleotides are TGCAGTGCTAGTGTGCGGGAGGGCCAAACAGATACGCAGTATTTT.